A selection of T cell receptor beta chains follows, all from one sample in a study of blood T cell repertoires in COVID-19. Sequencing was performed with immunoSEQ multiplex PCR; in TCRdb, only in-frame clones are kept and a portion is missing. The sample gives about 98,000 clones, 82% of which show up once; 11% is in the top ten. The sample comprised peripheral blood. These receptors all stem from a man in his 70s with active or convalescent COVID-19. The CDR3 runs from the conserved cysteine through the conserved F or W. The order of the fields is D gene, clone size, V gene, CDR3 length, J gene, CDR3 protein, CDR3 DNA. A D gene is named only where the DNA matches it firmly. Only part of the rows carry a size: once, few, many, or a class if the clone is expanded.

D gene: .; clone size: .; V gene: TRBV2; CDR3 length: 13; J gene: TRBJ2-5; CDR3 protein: CASRLTSWETQYF; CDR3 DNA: TGTGCCAGCAGACTGACTAGTTGGGAGACCCAGTACTTC
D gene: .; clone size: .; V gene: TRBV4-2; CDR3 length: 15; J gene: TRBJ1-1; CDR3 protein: CASSQDRALDTEAFF; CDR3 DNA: TGTGCCAGCAGCCAAGATCGCGCGCTCGACACTGAAGCTTTCTTT
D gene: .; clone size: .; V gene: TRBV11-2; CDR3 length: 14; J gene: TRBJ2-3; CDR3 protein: CASSFGASTDTQYF; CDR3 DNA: TGTGCCAGCAGCTTTGGGGCTAGCACAGATACGCAGTATTTT
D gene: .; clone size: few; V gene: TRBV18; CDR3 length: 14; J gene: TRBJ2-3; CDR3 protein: CASSPGQTPDTQYF; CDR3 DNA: TGTGCCAGCTCACCTGGACAGACCCCAGATACGCAGTATTTT
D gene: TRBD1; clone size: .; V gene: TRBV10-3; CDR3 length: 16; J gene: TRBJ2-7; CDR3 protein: CAISEAQDRFSYEQYF; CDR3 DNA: TGTGCCATCAGTGAGGCCCAGGACAGGTTTTCCTACGAGCAGTACTTC
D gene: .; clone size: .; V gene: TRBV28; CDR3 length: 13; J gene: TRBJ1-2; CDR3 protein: CASSFGTPLGYTF; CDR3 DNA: TGTGCCAGCAGTTTCGGGACACCCCTAGGCTACACCTTC
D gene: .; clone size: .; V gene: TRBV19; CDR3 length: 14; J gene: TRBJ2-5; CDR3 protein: CASSGSRLQETQYF; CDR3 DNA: TGTGCCAGTAGTGGCTCCAGATTACAAGAGACCCAGTACTTC
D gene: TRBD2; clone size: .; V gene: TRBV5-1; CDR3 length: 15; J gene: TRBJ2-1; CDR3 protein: CASSSPAGGRGEQFF; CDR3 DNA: TGCGCCAGCAGCTCGCCAGCGGGAGGGCGGGGTGAGCAGTTCTTC
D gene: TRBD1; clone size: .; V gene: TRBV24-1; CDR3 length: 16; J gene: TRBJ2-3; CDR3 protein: CATSDSGTVSTDTQYF; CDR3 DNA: TGTGCCACCAGTGATTCCGGGACAGTAAGCACAGATACGCAGTATTTT
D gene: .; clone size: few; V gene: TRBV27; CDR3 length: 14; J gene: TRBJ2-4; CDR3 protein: CASSLAATQNIQYF; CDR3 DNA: TGTGCCAGCAGTTTGGCCGCAACCCAAAACATTCAGTACTTC
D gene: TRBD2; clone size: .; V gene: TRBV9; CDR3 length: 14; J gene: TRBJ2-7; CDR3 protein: CASSLTGGPGEQYF; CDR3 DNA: TGTGCCAGCAGCTTAACGGGAGGCCCGGGGGAGCAGTACTTC